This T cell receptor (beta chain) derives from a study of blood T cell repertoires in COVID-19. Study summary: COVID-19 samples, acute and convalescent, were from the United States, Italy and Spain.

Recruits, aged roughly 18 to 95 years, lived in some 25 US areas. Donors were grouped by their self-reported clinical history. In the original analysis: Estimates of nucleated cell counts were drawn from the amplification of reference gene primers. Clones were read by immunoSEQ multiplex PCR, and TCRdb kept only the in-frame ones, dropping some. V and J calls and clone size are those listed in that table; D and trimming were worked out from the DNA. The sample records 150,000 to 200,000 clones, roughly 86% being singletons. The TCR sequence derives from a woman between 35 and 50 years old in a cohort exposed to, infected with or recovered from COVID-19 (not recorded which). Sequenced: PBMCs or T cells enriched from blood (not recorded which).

The DNA for the CDR3 is TGTGCCAGCTCCACGGACAGGGAAAGCACTGAAGCTTTCTTT. This encodes CASSTDRESTEAFF. The chain is built from TRBV7-9 and TRBJ1-1; 8 bases match TRBD1. The V segment lost 8 bases and the J segment 4 bases; nucleotides outside the gene matches: 9. The CDR3 runs to 14 residues. Germline CDR1 and CDR2: SEHNR and FQNEAQ (reference sequence).